This T cell receptor (beta chain) was documented in a study of blood T cell repertoires in COVID-19. This clone was detected only once. Trimming cost V 4 bases and J 6 bases; bases outside gene matches: 7. This CDR3 spans 13 amino acids. Germline CDR1 and CDR2: SGHRS and YFSETQ. Some clones are missing from TCRdb's copy, which holds only in-frame ones; the method was immunoSEQ multiplex PCR. The sample lists some 110,000 clones, roughly 90% seen once, with 7.9% in the top ten. The receptor was isolated from a man between 65 and 85 years old who had recovered from COVID-19. The V call is TRBV5-1, the J call TRBJ2-7; TRBD1 matches at 7 bases. The sample was peripheral blood. Written as DNA, the CDR3 is TGCGCCAGCAGCCAAAACACAGGGGTCGAGCAGTACTTC. It specifies CASSQNTGVEQYF. Based on the CDR3 plus reference TRBV5-1 and TRBJ2-7, the full variable domain is KAGVTQTPRYLIKTRGQQVTLSCSPISGHRSVSWYQQTPGQGLQFLFEYFSETQRNKGNFPGRFSGRQFSNSRSEMNVSTLELGDSALYLCASSQNTGVEQYFGPGTRLTVT.